Listed here is a single T cell receptor (beta chain). Germline V gene data show CDR1 as MNHEY and CDR2 as SVGAGI. V was pared by 5 bases and J by 7 bases, with 7 bases of the junction left unmatched. CDR3 length: 14 amino acids. Generated by immunoSEQ multiplex PCR, the TCRdb table keeps only in-frame clones and is missing some. The sample carries about 1 million clones, about 75% recorded once. The data belong to a study of shared clonotypes between healthy human individuals. The sequence came from a man younger than 35 in good health. The sequenced sample consisted of memory CD4+ T cells sorted from blood. Subset in this sample: CD45RA-negative fraction. The chain joins TRBV6-5 to TRBJ1-2; TRBD1 matches 10 bases. Here the CDR3 DNA reads TGTGCCAGCAGTCACGGACAGGGGGGTCTTGGCTACACCTTC. Amino acid sequence: CASSHGQGGLGYTF.